This TCR beta chain was identified during a study of human T cells and chemical hapten exposure. This clonotype was observed at least ten times. TCRdb processed the RACE reads anew with MiXCR; each CDR3 protein has one entry. The profile shows about 300,000 distinct CDR3 sequences, 5.5% of them singletons. The time point denotes: pre-sensitization, week 0. Treatment defined: therapeutic diphenylcyclopropenone sensitization with weekly scalp DPC. The sample here was whole blood, taken in connection with sensitization to the hapten diphenylcyclopropenone (DPC). The origin of this receptor is a woman aged 18-30 years with alopecia areata. Some clones in this sample may be carry-over from other donors' samples.

The CDR3 nucleotides are TGTGCCAGCAGTCCCTACCAGGGCGGGGCCCCCGAGCAGTACTTC. It codes for CASSPYQGGAPEQYF. The rearrangement uses TRBV12-3 or TRBV12-4 and TRBJ2-7; D may be TRBD2 (6 bases). V lost 5 bases and J lost 6, with 20 bases in between. This CDR3 comprises 15 residues.